The source of this TCR beta chain is a study of blood T cells in healthy people across ages (dated by TCRdb to about 2015). For context, the study as a whole: In model experiments, template switching captured about one uniquely barcoded TCR beta cDNA molecule for every two T cells. The study measured age-related changes in TCR beta repertoire diversity using deep sequencing normalized with unique cDNA molecular identifiers. Four age groups were formed from the donors: young (average approximately 15 years), middle-aged (approximately 40), aged (around 62) and long-lived (82). To avoid experimental bias, donors of different ages were randomly spread across the sequencing lanes. For two donors (one aged 18 to 29 and one aged 80 or older), the study analyzed two additional independent replicas of 1 million unique cDNA reads from the same blood draw.

A remark on this clonotype: Its antigen is not yet known. There are no base qualities to consult, and no much larger clone falls within one base.

Study-wide findings and limitations: Estimates of total diversity based on one million sequenced T cells were considered lower bounds and underestimates. There was a strong correlation between observed TCR beta diversity and the percentage of naive T cells measured by flow cytometry. Bulk unsorted PBMC profiling prevented conclusive comparison of naive and antigen-experienced compartments. Observed TCR beta diversity per million T cells fell roughly linearly with age, and a significant reduction was already apparent by age around 40. The long-lived group showed more naive CD4+ T cells, fewer expanded clones and increased TCR diversity than the aged group, suggesting age selection. The CMV infection status of donors was not known, potentially confounding age-related changes in expanded clonotypes.

Receptor libraries were prepared by 5' RACE. TCRdb lists the instrument as Illumina HiSeq 2500. A second PCR of about 7 to 12 cycles was run with a J-beta primer mix and a sample-barcoded 5' primer. A template-switch 5' adaptor carrying 12 random nucleotides introduced a unique molecular identifier onto each TCR beta cDNA molecule. Each sample yielded at least 2.5 million CDR3-containing paired-end reads. First-strand cDNA was synthesized from all RNA with the Mint cDNA synthesis kit, primed by a TRBC-specific oligonucleotide. Following uracil-DNA glycosylase treatment, a first 18-cycle PCR with universal primers M1SS and BC2_uni_R was performed on all cDNA. The study's own analysis went as follows. For normalization, 1 million high-quality reads were randomly selected from each sample, with every read carrying a distinct molecular identifier. Reads sharing molecular identifiers were discarded rather than binned into consensus sequences. MiTCR, set to a Q25 quality threshold and the strictest error-elimination algorithm, was used for CDR3 identification, clonotype clustering and error correction. A nonparametric unseen species model with Euler transformation was used to estimate lower-bound total TCR beta diversity. TCRdb handled the public reads itself, with Q25 trimming in fastp and clone calling in MiXCR, and kept productive beta chains. Every distinct CDR3 protein forms one entry, paired with its most common genes and DNA. The V and J calls shown here were made by TCRdb, not taken from the authors' results. The sample table holds 850,000 to 1,300,000 distinct CDR3 sequences, of which under 55% were seen once. Jointly, the top ten make up approximately 19% of the sample.

Systemically healthy Caucasian individuals from Russia, 39 in total and aged about 6 to 95 years, were included as donors. About 9.1 milliliters of peripheral blood were collected from each donor into EDTA-treated Vacutainer tubes. PBMCs were isolated by Ficoll-Paque density-gradient centrifugation, with at least 6 million obtained per sample. Total RNA was extracted from PBMCs with Trizol reagent, with at least 5 micrograms obtained per sample. Naive CD45RAhigh/CD27high T cell percentages were measured by flow cytometry on a PBMC aliquot from every donor. The germline V gene (reference sequence) yields SEHNR for CDR1 and FQNEAQ for CDR2. Spanning cysteine to phenylalanine, the CDR3 consists of 12 amino acids. Of all the DNA, just the CDR3 is kept, 36 bases in frame from base 1. Compared with germline, V lacks 11 bases and J lacks 9 bases; bases without a gene match: 9.

This sequence uses TRBV7-9 and TRBJ2-1, with TRBD2 identical over 8 junction bases. This clonotype was obtained from a woman aged 60-75 years in good health. Material for sequencing was blood. The CDR3 protein: CAGSGRRGEQFF. The sequenced DNA: TGTGCCGGAAGCGGGAGAAGGGGTGAGCAGTTCTTC. Joined to the reference TRBV7-9 and TRBJ2-1 proteins, this CDR3 gives the full variable domain: DTGVSQNPRHKITKRGQNVTFRCDPISEHNRLYWYRQTLGQGPEFLTYFQNEAQLEKSRLLSDRFSAERPKGSFSTLEIQRTEQGDSAMYLCAGSGRRGEQFFGPGTRLTVL.